A selection of T cell receptor beta chains follows, all from one sample in a study of cytomegalovirus exposure and HLA in healthy donors. The protocol was immunoSEQ multiplex PCR, while the TCRdb copy is restricted to in-frame clones and leaves out a portion. The sample consists of 150,000 to 200,000 clones, roughly 83% of them appearing once. Sequenced: PBMCs. These receptors came from a man aged 30 to 39 in good health and CMV-seropositive. Both conserved end residues are part of each CDR3. The D gene is left open where the match is weak. Expanded clones are given a class, and other clones once, few, many or no size at all.

>TRBV5-1|TRBD1|NA|TRBJ1-2
TGCGCCAGCAGCTCTCAACCGCGGACAGGGCGGCCGTATGGCTACACCTTC
CASSSQPRTGRPYGYTF
>TRBV28|TRBD1|NA|TRBJ1-1
TGTGCCAGCACCGACAGGGTCCCGGGCACTGAAGCTTTCTTT
CASTDRVPGTEAFF
>TRBV28|TRBD1|NA|TRBJ1-5
TGTGCCAGCAGTTCAACAGGGGCCCACAATCAGCCCCAGCATTTT
CASSSTGAHNQPQHF
>TRBV30|NA|NA|TRBJ2-7
TGTGCCTGGAGTGCCGGGGGTTACGAGCAGTACTTC
CAWSAGGYEQYF
>TRBV5-1|TRBD1|NA|TRBJ2-5
TGCGCCAGCAGCACAGATGGGACAGGGAATGAGGAGACCCAGTACTTC
CASSTDGTGNEETQYF
>TRBV7-9|TRBD1|NA|TRBJ1-1
TGTGCCAGCAGCTTACAGCCAGGGGGGAAAGCTTTCTTT
CASSLQPGGKAFF
>TRBV12-2|NA|few|TRBJ2-7
TGTGCAAGTCGCTCAACTAAGGGTAGGGGTAGGTCCTACGAGCAGTACTTC
CASRSTKGRGRSYEQYF
>TRBV7-3|TRBD2|NA|TRBJ2-7
TGTGCCAGCAGCTTAACGGGGACTAGCGGGAGCTCTGAGCAGTACTTC
CASSLTGTSGSSEQYF
>TRBV28|NA|NA|TRBJ1-2
TGTGCCAGCAGACAAGGAGGGTATGGCTACACCTTC
CASRQGGYGYTF
>TRBV9|TRBD2|NA|TRBJ2-1
TGTGCCAGCAGCGCCCGGACTAGCGGGAGGGATGGAAGCTCCTACAATGAGCAGTTCTTC
CASSARTSGRDGSSYNEQFF
>TRBV6-5|NA|NA|TRBJ1-3
TGTGCCAGCAGTTCCTTCGGAGTCTCTGGAAACACCATATATTTT
CASSSFGVSGNTIYF
>TRBV4-3|NA|once|TRBJ2-2
TGCGCCAGCAGCCAAGACAGGGGTGGCGGGGAGCTGTTTTTT
CASSQDRGGGELFF
>TRBV9|TRBD2|NA|TRBJ2-7
TGTGCCAGCAGCGTATCCGGGGGGGCCGGGGAGCAGTACTTC
CASSVSGGAGEQYF
>TRBV7-8|TRBD1|NA|TRBJ2-7
TGTGCCACCGGGACCGGGACAGGGGCATCCTACGAGCAGTACTTC
CATGTGTGASYEQYF
>TRBV4-1|TRBD2|NA|TRBJ2-7
TGCGCCAGCAGCCAAGGAACTAGCGGGGGTGCCCGTGATTACGAGCAGTACTTC
CASSQGTSGGARDYEQYF
>TRBV28|TRBD1|NA|TRBJ1-2
TGTGCCAGCAGTTTACCGGGACAGGGGGTAAGAGGCTACACCTTC
CASSLPGQGVRGYTF
>TRBV7-9|NA|NA|TRBJ1-4
TGTGCCAGCGGCCCTGAGGGAGAGCTGTTTTTT
CASGPEGELFF
>TRBV5-1|TRBD2|NA|TRBJ2-1
TGCGCCAGCGGGACTGGAGGACACCACCGCGGACTAGCGGTTTCCTACAATGAGCAGTTCTTC
CASGTGGHHRGLAVSYNEQFF
>TRBV18|TRBD1|NA|TRBJ1-4
TGTGCCAGCTCGCCACCGGGACAGGGGAATGAAAAACTGTTTTTT
CASSPPGQGNEKLFF
>TRBV6-6|TRBD1|once|TRBJ2-7
TGTGCCAGCAGTTACACCGCTCCGGGACAGGGTCACGAGCAGTACTTC
CASSYTAPGQGHEQYF
>TRBV4-1|TRBD1|NA|TRBJ2-7
TGCGCCAGCAGCCACGTTGGACAGGGCCAAGGGGAGCAGTACTTC
CASSHVGQGQGEQYF
>TRBV10-3|NA|NA|TRBJ1-5
TGTGCCACGAGAGGAGGGGATGGCAATCAGCCCCAGCATTTT
CATRGGDGNQPQHF
>TRBV5-1|TRBD2|NA|TRBJ2-2
TGCGCCAGCAGCCCAGGACTAGCCGGGGCCGGGGAGCTGTTTTTT
CASSPGLAGAGELFF
>TRBV10-1|TRBD1|NA|TRBJ2-7
TGCGCCAGCAGTGAATATAGGGGGCGGGAGCAGTACTTC
CASSEYRGREQYF
>TRBV5-1|NA|NA|TRBJ1-4
TGCGCCAGCAGCTTGGTACCGGGGGATGAAAAACTGTTTTTT
CASSLVPGDEKLFF
>TRBV9|NA|NA|TRBJ2-5
TGTGCCAGCAGTCTTTATAGCAACCAAGAGACCCAGTACTTC
CASSLYSNQETQYF
>TRBV29-1|NA|NA|TRBJ2-3
TGCAGCGTAGCTCGGACTACCTCTAGCACAGATACGCAGTATTTT
CSVARTTSSTDTQYF
>TRBV13|TRBD2|NA|TRBJ2-2
TGTGCCAGCAGCCCGGGACTAGCGCCCGGGGAGCTGTTTTTT
CASSPGLAPGELFF
>TRBV18|NA|once|TRBJ2-2
TGTGCCAGCTCGCGGCTCGGGGAGACATCCGGGGAGCTGTTTTTT
CASSRLGETSGELFF
>TRBV29-1|NA|NA|TRBJ2-3
TGCAGCGTTGAAGATCCTCGGCAGAGGAGCACAGATACGCAGTATTTT
CSVEDPRQRSTDTQYF
>TRBV6-1|NA|NA|TRBJ2-7
TGTGCCTCCCGAAAGAGGGACACCTACGAGCAGTACTTC
CASRKRDTYEQYF
>TRBV7-6|NA|NA|TRBJ1-1
TGTGCCAGCAGCCCAAGGACAGAGAACACTGAAGCTTTCTTT
CASSPRTENTEAFF
>TRBV7-7|NA|NA|TRBJ1-1
TGTGCCAGCAGCTCGGGTGCCGAGGGCGCTGAAGCTTTCTTT
CASSSGAEGAEAFF
>TRBV9|TRBD1|NA|TRBJ1-2
TGTGCCAGCAGCTCAGGGACAGTTTCTAACTATGGCTACACCTTC
CASSSGTVSNYGYTF
>TRBV27|NA|few|TRBJ2-7
TGTGCCAGCGTTTCGAGTGCCTACGAGCAGTACTTC
CASVSSAYEQYF
>TRBV28|NA|NA|TRBJ2-7
TGTGCCACCTCCTCGTCGGGGTACGAGCAGTACTTC
CATSSSGYEQYF
>TRBV7-3|TRBD1|NA|TRBJ2-7
TGTGCCAGCAGCCCCGAGATCGGGACAGGGGTCGAGCAGTACTTC
CASSPEIGTGVEQYF
>TRBV19|NA|NA|TRBJ1-1
TGTGCCAGTAGTGCACTCAGGGTGGGCACTGAAGCTTTCTTT
CASSALRVGTEAFF
>TRBV14|NA|NA|TRBJ1-4
TGTGCCAGCAGCCGCCGGGGAGGGAATGAAAAACTGTTTTTT
CASSRRGGNEKLFF
>TRBV27|TRBD1|NA|TRBJ1-1
TGTGCCAGCAGTTTACTCTGGACAGGGGTGACTGAAGCTTTCTTT
CASSLLWTGVTEAFF
>TRBV14|TRBD1|NA|TRBJ1-1
TGTGCCAGCAGCCAGAAGCTAAGGGGGCGGCACACTGAAGCTTTCTTT
CASSQKLRGRHTEAFF
>TRBV28|NA|few|TRBJ2-5
TGTGCCAGCAGTCCGCAGGGAGACGGGGGAAAAGAGACCCAGTACTTC
CASSPQGDGGKETQYF
>TRBV30|NA|NA|TRBJ1-1
TGTGCCTGGGCCGCGTCGGGGGGGATAAACACTGAAGCTTTCTTT
CAWAASGGINTEAFF
>TRBV21-1|NA|NA|TRBJ1-2
TGTGCCAGCAGCAAAGCCGGACAGGGGCTTCTTAACTATGGCTACACCTTC
CASSKAGQGLLNYGYTF
>TRBV15|NA|NA|TRBJ2-5
TGTGCCACCAGCAGAGATAGAGGCGAAGAGACCCAGTACTTC
CATSRDRGEETQYF
>TRBV5-8|NA|once|TRBJ2-5
TGTGCCAGCAGCTTGTCAACCTCCCGGGACTTCTACAAAGAGACCCAGTACTTC
CASSLSTSRDFYKETQYF